This is a list of T cell receptor beta chains from one sample in a study of CD8+CD57+ T cells in acquired aplastic anemia. TCRdb redid the calling of the reads with MiXCR, one entry per CDR3 protein. The sample lists a few hundred thousand distinct CDR3 sequences, roughly 50% seen once, with just under 20% in the top ten. Sequencing input: sorted CD4+, CD8+, or CD8+CD57+ T cells (not recorded which) from PBMCs. Receptor source: a human donor with aplastic anemia. CDR3s include the opening cysteine and the closing phenylalanine or tryptophan. The order of the fields is V gene, J gene, CDR3 protein.

TRBV7-2	TRBJ2-7	CASSSGLAGFEQYF
TRBV14	TRBJ1-3	CASSQRYNSGNTIYF
TRBV10-1	TRBJ1-6	CASSESAGQAVGSPLHF
TRBV2	TRBJ2-7	CASSGTGAYEQYF
TRBV11-3	TRBJ1-1	CASSSRGAEAFF
TRBV15	TRBJ1-2	CATSGRQGDYGYTF
TRBV7-3	TRBJ1-6	CASSLMGQGASPLHF
TRBV5-1	TRBJ2-3	CASSKTSGGAGVTQYF
TRBV6-1	TRBJ1-1	CASSVRTNTEAFF
TRBV20-1	TRBJ2-7	CSALPPSGGSYEQYF
TRBV25-1	TRBJ2-3	CASSVATLGDTQYF
TRBV20-1	TRBJ1-2	CSARDGVYGYTF
TRBV10-1	TRBJ1-6	CASGDSRSPLHF
TRBV7-9	TRBJ2-1	CASSEPGGRGDNEQFF
TRBV28	TRBJ2-7	CASSLQGLAYEQYF
TRBV7-3	-	CASSLALETQYF
TRBV2	TRBJ2-1	CASSESPLRFF
TRBV29-1	TRBJ2-7	CSVGMASYEQYF
TRBV11-2	TRBJ1-4	CASNPSVTNEKLFF
TRBV20-1	TRBJ2-3	CSARGTGGIDTQYF
TRBV28	TRBJ2-2	CATLTIPTGELFF
TRBV4-1	TRBJ1-6	CASSRGQSSYNSPLHF
TRBV18	TRBJ1-1	CASSGGGDIEAFF
TRBV10-2	TRBJ2-1	CASSESPNRGMLDEQFF
TRBV25-1	TRBJ1-1	CASSEDPGGNTEAFF
TRBV15	TRBJ2-7	CATSRSVGGGGYEQYF
TRBV19	TRBJ1-5	CASSMEGGNQPQHF
TRBV25-1	TRBJ1-2	CASSHQGANYGYTF
TRBV2	TRBJ1-3	CASSENRVSGNTIYF
TRBV9	TRBJ1-1	CASSVTQNTEAFF
TRBV11-3	TRBJ2-7	CASSLAPGQGFEQYF
TRBV10-3	TRBJ2-7	CAIRAGYEQYF
TRBV19	TRBJ2-5	CASRRDREFAETQYF
TRBV7-8	TRBJ2-3	CASSRFQGGGADTQYF
TRBV9	TRBJ2-5	CASSPLSRVETQYF
TRBV5-8	TRBJ1-4	CASSLRGEGSGKLFF
TRBV7-6	TRBJ2-7	CASSPRPRDEQYF
TRBV20-1	TRBJ2-6	CSAIYRRGFSGANVLTF
TRBV2	TRBJ2-5	CAITGGRGTQETRYF
TRBV7-9	TRBJ1-4	CASTALRSEKLFF
TRBV7-8	TRBJ1-4	CASSFPGQENEKLFF
TRBV9	TRBJ2-1	CASSPRVATDNEQFF
TRBV15	TRBJ1-4	CATSSDSGANEKLFF
TRBV9	TRBJ1-2	CASNHLSYGYTF
TRBV6-5	TRBJ2-1	CASTPDGTSGGSSYNEQFF
TRBV19	TRBJ1-1	CASSMTARTEAFF
TRBV20-1	TRBJ2-7	CSAGGQSSYEQYF
TRBV19	TRBJ1-5	CASSTQQGDQPQHF
TRBV2	TRBJ2-5	CASSPRAFGETQYF
TRBV10-3	TRBJ1-2	CAVRAPGLFGYTF
TRBV24-1	TRBJ1-5	CATSDGWDSGVISNQPQHF